Following are 20 T cell receptor beta chains from one sample sequenced in a study of blood T cell repertoires in COVID-19. Clones were read by immunoSEQ multiplex PCR, and TCRdb kept only the in-frame ones, dropping some. The data show about 270,000 clones, with about 89% seen just once and about 10% held by the top ten. The specimen was peripheral blood. These receptors all come from a man aged 35 to 55 with active or convalescent COVID-19.

V and J are TRBV3-1 (or the pseudogene TRBV3-2) and TRBJ2-3; maybe TRBD2 (6 bases). The CDR3 has 16 residues. V was pared by 4 bases and J by 1 base, with 15 bases between. Germline V gives CDR1 LGHDT, CDR2 YNNKEL (reference sequence). The CDR3 region is CASSPEGRGGTDTQYF. CDR3 DNA: TGTGCCAGCAGCCCCGAGGGGCGGGGAGGCACAGATACGCAGTATTTT.

V usage is TRBV10-2 and J usage is TRBJ1-2; D possibly corresponds to TRBD1 (5 bases). Germline lookup yields CDR1 WSHSY and CDR2 SAAADI. The CDR3 has 16 residues. V dropped 3 bases and J dropped 8 bases, with 22 bases sitting between them. As DNA, the CDR3 is TGCGCCAGCAGTGATGAGATGTCGATTCATCCAGGGGGCTACACCTTC. Translation: CASSDEMSIHPGGYTF.

The chain has TRBV11-3 and TRBJ2-1; tentative D call: TRBD1 (6 bases). The CDR3 loop spans 15 amino acids. Looked up from germline, CDR1 is SGHNT and CDR2 is YENEEA. The V end was cut by 1 base, the J end by 2 bases, with 9 bases between. The CDR3 spells CASSLGQGTYNEQFF. In nucleotides, the CDR3 is TGTGCCAGCAGCTTAGGTCAGGGGACCTACAATGAGCAGTTCTTC. Based on the CDR3 plus reference TRBV11-3 and TRBJ2-1, the full variable domain is EAGVVQSPRYKIIEKKQPVAFWCNPISGHNTLYWYLQNLGQGPELLIRYENEEAVDDSQLPKDRFSAERLKGVDSTLKIQPAELGDSAVYLCASSLGQGTYNEQFFGPGTRLTVL.

Relative to its sample, this clone is medium-sized (0.01 to 0.1%). The chain is built from TRBV7-2 and TRBJ1-6; 8 nucleotides line up with TRBD1. CDR3 size: 15 residues. The germline CDR1 and CDR2 sequences are SGHTA and FQGNSA. V lost 1 base and J lost 10; bases outside the gene matches: 6. The CDR3 nucleotides read TGTGCCAGCAGCTTAGTTGGACAGGGCGGGTCACCCCTCCACTTT. Encoded protein: CASSLVGQGGSPLHF.

This chain uses TRBV5-8 with TRBJ1-1; D remains unclear. The germline V gene has CDR1 SGHTS and CDR2 YDEGEE. The V end lost 4 bases, the J end lost 2 bases, and 15 bases lay between the germline ends. The CDR3 consists of 15 residues. The CDR3 spells CASSPPRILNTEAFF. The CDR3, as DNA: TGTGCCAGCAGCCCACCCAGGATACTTAACACTGAAGCTTTCTTT.

The rearrangement uses TRBV24-1 and TRBJ2-1; D call uncertain. CDR3 length equals 12 residues. CDR1 and CDR2 from the germline V gene are KGHDR and SFDVKD. Trimming shortened V by 3 bases and J by 9 bases, and 8 bases separated the two germline ends. For the CDR3, the DNA is TGTGCCACCAGTGATCGGGTGGGTGAGCAGTTCTTC. As protein: CATSDRVGEQFF.

The rearrangement links TRBV6-1 to TRBJ1-2, with D perhaps matching TRBD1 (6 bases). The length of the CDR3 is 14 residues. Germline V gene data show CDR1 as MNHNS and CDR2 as SASEGT. Trimming stripped 2 bases from V and 6 bases from J, with 13 bases between. CDR3 loop: CASSEMGAEDGYTF. The CDR3 DNA follows: TGTGCCAGCAGTGAAATGGGGGCAGAAGATGGCTACACCTTC.

The V and J genes are TRBV4-1 and TRBJ1-1, with D possibly being TRBD1 (5 bases). The germline V gene has CDR1 MGHRA and CDR2 YSYEKL. V was trimmed by 5 bases and J by 0 bases, leaving 10 bases between them. This CDR3 has 14 amino acids. This CDR3 reads CASSWTDMNTEAFF. The CDR3 nucleotides read TGCGCCAGCAGCTGGACGGACATGAACACTGAAGCTTTCTTT.

The rearrangement uses TRBV18 and TRBJ1-5, with 10 bases aligning to TRBD1. Germline V gives CDR1 KGHSH, CDR2 LQKENI. The CDR3 loop spans 16 amino acids. The V segment lost 3 bases and the J segment 2 bases; nucleotides outside the gene matches: 4. The CDR3 spells CASSPRDRGGNQPQHF. The CDR3 DNA follows: TGTGCCAGCTCACCCAGGGACAGGGGAGGCAATCAGCCCCAGCATTTT.

The CDR3 loop is CAISLTSGGAETQYF. CDR3 coding DNA: TGTGCCATCAGCTTGACTAGCGGGGGGGCGGAGACCCAGTACTTC. This chain connects TRBV10-3 to TRBJ2-5; 14 bases agree with TRBD2. With 6 bases clipped from V and 5 bases from J, the junction kept 5 bases outside the gene matches. Germline CDR1 reads ENHRY; CDR2 reads SYGVKD. CDR3 length: 15 residues.

This clone rates as medium-sized (0.01 to 0.1%). The chain couples TRBV9 to TRBJ1-3; 9 bases are a match to TRBD1. The ends lost 0 bases at V and 0 bases at J; junction bases unmatched: 16. The CDR3 spans 21 residues. Germline V CDR1 and CDR2: SGDLS, YYNGEE. The CDR3 protein is CASSVDPSRDRALFSGNTIYF. In DNA, the CDR3 is TGTGCCAGCAGCGTAGACCCGAGCCGGGACAGGGCGCTATTCTCTGGAAACACCATATATTTT.

A word on this clone: The junction and the germline gene differ at one end; a read error may be behind it. The chain is built from TRBV30 and TRBJ1-2, with unresolved D. This CDR3 is 13 amino acids long. The germline V gene has CDR1 GTSNPN and CDR2 SVGIG (reference sequence). In nucleotides, the CDR3 is TGTGCTTGGAGTAGTAGCAGATCCCATGGCTACACCTTC. Protein sequence: CAWSSSRSHGYTF.

This clone was seen just once. V is TRBV19 and J is TRBJ2-7; TRBD1 matches at 9 bases. The ends lost 6 bases at V and 3 bases at J; junction bases unmatched: 3. Germline assignment: CDR1 LNHDA and CDR2 SQIVND (reference sequence). The CDR3 totals 13 residues. The CDR3: CASRRDRDYEQYF. The CDR3 DNA is TGTGCCAGTAGGCGGGACAGGGACTACGAGCAGTACTTC.

The J gene is TRBJ2-7, the V gene TRBV7-2; D is perhaps TRBD1 (6 bases). Germline V gene sequence: CDR1 SGHTA, CDR2 FQGNSA. The V gene lost 6 bases and the J gene lost 6 bases, with 18 bases spanning the gap. This CDR3 has 14 amino acids. The CDR3 coding sequence is TGTGCCAGCAGTTATCGGGCAGGGGCCGGCGAGCAGTACTTC. Translation: CASSYRAGAGEQYF.

The chain employs TRBV25-1 and TRBJ1-1; 9 bases map to TRBD1. Unmatched junction bases numbered 4, after V lost 6 bases and J lost 5 bases. The V gene's germline CDR1 is MGHDK and CDR2 SYGVNS. This CDR3 has 13 amino acids. In DNA form, the CDR3 reads TGTGCCAGCAGAACAGGGGGCGGTACTGAAGCTTTCTTT. Its protein product is CASRTGGGTEAFF.

The chain combines TRBV24-1 with TRBJ2-2; 7 nucleotides agree with TRBD2. CDR1 and CDR2 from the germline V gene are KGHDR and SFDVKD. The CDR3 runs to 17 residues. V shed 5 bases and J 2 bases; nucleotides not matched to a gene: 10. CDR3 sequence (DNA): TGTGCCACCAGTGTTGGCGGGAGATCGCCAAACACCGGGGAGCTGTTTTTT. It encodes CATSVGGRSPNTGELFF.

V gene TRBV30 combines with J gene TRBJ1-2; no reliable D call. Germline V lookup: CDR1 GTSNPN, CDR2 SVGIG (reference sequence). V was trimmed by 1 base and J by 9 bases, leaving 6 bases between them. The CDR3 runs to 10 residues. The CDR3 DNA reads as TGTGCCTGGAGTGCCTCTCGCTACACCTTC. Translation gives CAWSASRYTF. Combining the CDR3 with reference TRBV30 and TRBJ1-2 gives the whole variable domain SQTIHQWPATLVQPVGSPLSLECTVEGTSNPNLYWYRQAAGRGLQLLFYSVGIGQISSEVPQNLSASRPQDRQFILSSKKLLLSDSGFYLCAWSASRYTFGSGTRLTVV.

The rearrangement links TRBV5-1 to TRBJ2-1; 9 bases are shared with TRBD2. J gave up 4 bases and V 1 base, and 3 bases lay outside the gene matches. Germline assignment: CDR1 SGHRS and CDR2 YFSETQ. The CDR3 is 15 amino acids. CDR3 in DNA: TGCGCCAGCAGCTTGTGGCTAGCGGGGTACAATGAGCAGTTCTTC. As protein: CASSLWLAGYNEQFF.

This chain links TRBV19 with TRBJ2-6, with a weak D call TRBD1 (5 bases). In germline, CDR1 is LNHDA, CDR2 SQIVND (reference sequence). Trimming cost V 4 bases and J 2 bases, with 9 bases left between them. This CDR3 has 15 amino acids. The CDR3 DNA follows: TGTGCCAGTAGTACCCCAGGGACTGGGGCCAACGTCCTGACTTTC. Translating gives CASSTPGTGANVLTF.

The V call is TRBV7-8, the J call TRBJ1-5; D possibly corresponds to TRBD1 (5 bases). Germline V CDR1 and CDR2: SGHVS, FQNEAQ. The CDR3 totals 13 residues. Trimming removed 5 bases from V and 5 bases from J, with 10 bases in between. The CDR3 region is CASSGGLHQPQHF. The CDR3 bases are TGTGCCAGCAGCGGGGGACTCCATCAGCCCCAGCATTTT.